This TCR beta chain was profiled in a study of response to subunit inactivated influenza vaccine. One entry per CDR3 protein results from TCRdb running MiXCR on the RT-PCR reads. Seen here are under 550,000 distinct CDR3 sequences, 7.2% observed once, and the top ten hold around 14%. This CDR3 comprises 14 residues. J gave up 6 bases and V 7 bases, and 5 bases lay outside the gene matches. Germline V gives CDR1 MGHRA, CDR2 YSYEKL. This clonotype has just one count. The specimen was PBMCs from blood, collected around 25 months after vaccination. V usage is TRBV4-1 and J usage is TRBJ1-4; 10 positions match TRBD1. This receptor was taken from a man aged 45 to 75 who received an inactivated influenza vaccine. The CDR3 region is CASTRDRGHEKLFF. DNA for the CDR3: TGCGCCAGCACCAGAGACAGGGGGCATGAAAAACTGTTTTTT.